The present TCR beta chain was sequenced within a study of T cell responses to AZD1222 COVID-19 vaccine. Study-level findings and limits: Females outnumbered males among donors, who were mostly white British; clonal diversity was possibly underestimated. Sampling that yielded the repertoires occurred only after the peak T cell response.

The V and J ends lost 5 bases and 0 bases respectively, with 11 bases between them. The CDR3 sequence is 14 residues long. Germline loops: CDR1 MDHEN, CDR2 SYDVKM. In regard to this clone: Its target is not known.

The data were produced by immunoSEQ multiplex PCR, yet TCRdb's version contains in-frame clones alone and is incomplete. Of about 48,000 clones in the sample, about 86% were seen once. The study pooled second doses at about 4 or about 12 weeks. The chain joins TRBV28 to TRBJ2-7; D is ambiguous. The sample was peripheral blood, taken 28 days after the second AZD1222 dose. This clonotype was sampled from an adult who received the AZD1222 COVID-19 vaccine. CDR3 in amino acids: CASSSVASSYEQYF. In nucleotides, the CDR3 is TGTGCCAGCAGTAGCGTGGCCAGCTCCTACGAGCAGTACTTC.